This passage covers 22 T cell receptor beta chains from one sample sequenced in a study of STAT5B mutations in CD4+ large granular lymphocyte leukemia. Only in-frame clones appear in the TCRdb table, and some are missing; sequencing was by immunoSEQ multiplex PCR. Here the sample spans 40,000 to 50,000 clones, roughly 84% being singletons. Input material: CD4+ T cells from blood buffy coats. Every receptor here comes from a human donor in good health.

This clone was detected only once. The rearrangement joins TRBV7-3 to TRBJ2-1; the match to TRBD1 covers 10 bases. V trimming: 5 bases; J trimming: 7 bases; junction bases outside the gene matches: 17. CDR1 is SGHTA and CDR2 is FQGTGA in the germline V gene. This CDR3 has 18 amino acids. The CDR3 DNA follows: TGTGCCAGCAGCCGCCTTAATCCGGGACAGGGGTCATTGAATGAGCAGTTCTTC. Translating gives CASSRLNPGQGSLNEQFF. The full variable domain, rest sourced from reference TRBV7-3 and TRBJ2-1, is GAGVSQTPSNKVTEKGKYVELRCDPISGHTALYWYRQSLGQGPEFLIYFQGTGAADDSGLPNDRFFAVRPEGSVSTLKIQRTERGDSAVYLCASSRLNPGQGSLNEQFFGPGTRLTVL.

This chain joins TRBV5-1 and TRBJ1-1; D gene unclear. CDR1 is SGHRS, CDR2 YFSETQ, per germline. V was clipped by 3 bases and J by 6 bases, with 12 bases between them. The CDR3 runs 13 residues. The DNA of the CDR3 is TGCGCCAGCAGCTCCCCTGGGAGGCCTGAAGCTTTCTTT. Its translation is CASSSPGRPEAFF.

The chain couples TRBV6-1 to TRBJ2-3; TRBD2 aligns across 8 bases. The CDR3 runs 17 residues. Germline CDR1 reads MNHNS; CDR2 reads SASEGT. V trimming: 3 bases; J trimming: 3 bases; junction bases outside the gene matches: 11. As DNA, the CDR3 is TGTGCCAGCAGTGATTTCTCGCGGGGGGCCACAACAGATACGCAGTATTTT. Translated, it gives CASSDFSRGATTDTQYF.

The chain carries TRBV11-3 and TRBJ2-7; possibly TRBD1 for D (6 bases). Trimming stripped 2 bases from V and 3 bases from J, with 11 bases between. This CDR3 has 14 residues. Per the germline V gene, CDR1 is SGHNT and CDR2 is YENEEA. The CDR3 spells CASSLTDRIYEQYF. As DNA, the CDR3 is TGTGCCAGCAGCTTAACCGACAGGATCTACGAGCAGTACTTC.

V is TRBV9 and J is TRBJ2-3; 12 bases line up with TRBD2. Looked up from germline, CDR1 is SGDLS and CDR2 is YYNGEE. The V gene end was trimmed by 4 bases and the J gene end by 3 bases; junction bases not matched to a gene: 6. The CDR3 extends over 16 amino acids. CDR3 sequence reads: CASSQTSGRSTDTQYF. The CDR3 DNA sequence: TGTGCCAGCAGCCAGACTAGCGGGAGATCGACAGATACGCAGTATTTT.

This CDR3 reads CASSPRGTGSSSGNTIYF. The CDR3 DNA is TGTGCCAGCTCACCACGAGGGACAGGGAGCTCGTCTGGAAACACCATATATTTT. The chain carries TRBV18 and TRBJ1-3, with 9 bases lining up with TRBD1. The CDR3 is made up of 18 amino acids. Germline V gives CDR1 KGHSH, CDR2 LQKENI. V lost 1 base, J lost 1 base, and 8 bases stayed unmatched.

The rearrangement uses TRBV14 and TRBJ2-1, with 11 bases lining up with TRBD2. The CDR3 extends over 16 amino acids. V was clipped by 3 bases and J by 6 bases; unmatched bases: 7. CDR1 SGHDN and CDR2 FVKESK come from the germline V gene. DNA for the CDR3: TGTGCCAGCAGCCACTCCACTAGCGGGGGCCTCAATGAGCAGTTCTTC. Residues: CASSHSTSGGLNEQFF.

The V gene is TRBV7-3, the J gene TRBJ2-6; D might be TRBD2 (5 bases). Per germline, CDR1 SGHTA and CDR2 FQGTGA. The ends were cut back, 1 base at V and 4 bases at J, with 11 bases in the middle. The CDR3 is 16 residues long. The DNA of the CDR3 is TGTGCCAGCAGCTTAATACATAGCGAAGGGGCCAACGTCCTGACTTTC. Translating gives CASSLIHSEGANVLTF.

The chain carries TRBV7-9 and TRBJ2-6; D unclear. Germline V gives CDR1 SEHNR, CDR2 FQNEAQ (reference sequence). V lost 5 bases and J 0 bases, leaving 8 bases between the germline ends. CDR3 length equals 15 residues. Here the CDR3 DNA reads TGTGCCAGCAGCCCGCACGGCTCTGGGGCCAACGTCCTGACTTTC. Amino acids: CASSPHGSGANVLTF.

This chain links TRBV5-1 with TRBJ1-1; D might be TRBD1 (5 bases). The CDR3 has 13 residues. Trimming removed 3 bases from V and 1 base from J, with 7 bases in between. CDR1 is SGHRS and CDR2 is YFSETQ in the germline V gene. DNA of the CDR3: TGCGCCAGCAGCTGGGGACGGAACACTGAAGCTTTCTTT. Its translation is CASSWGRNTEAFF.

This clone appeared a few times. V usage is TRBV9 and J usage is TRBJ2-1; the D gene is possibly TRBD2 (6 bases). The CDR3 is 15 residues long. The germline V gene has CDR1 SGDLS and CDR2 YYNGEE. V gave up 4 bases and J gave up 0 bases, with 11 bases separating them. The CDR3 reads CASSRTGDSYNEQFF. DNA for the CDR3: TGTGCCAGCAGCCGAACGGGGGACTCCTACAATGAGCAGTTCTTC.

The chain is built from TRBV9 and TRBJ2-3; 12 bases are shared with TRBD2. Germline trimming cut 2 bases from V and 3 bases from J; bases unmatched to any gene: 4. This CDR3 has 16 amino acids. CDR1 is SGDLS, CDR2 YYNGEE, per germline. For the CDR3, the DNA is TGTGCCAGCAGCGTGTGGGGGACTAGCGGGACAGATACGCAGTATTTT. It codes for CASSVWGTSGTDTQYF.

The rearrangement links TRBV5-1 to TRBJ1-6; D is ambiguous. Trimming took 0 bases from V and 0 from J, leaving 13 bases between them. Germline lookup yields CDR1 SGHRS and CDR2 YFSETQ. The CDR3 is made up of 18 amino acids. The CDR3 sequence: CASSLGRQPSSYNSPLHF. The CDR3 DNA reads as TGCGCCAGCAGCTTGGGGCGGCAGCCTAGCTCCTATAATTCACCCCTCCACTTT. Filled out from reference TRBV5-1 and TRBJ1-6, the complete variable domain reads KAGVTQTPRYLIKTRGQQVTLSCSPISGHRSVSWYQQTPGQGLQFLFEYFSETQRNKGNFPGRFSGRQFSNSRSEMNVSTLELGDSALYLCASSLGRQPSSYNSPLHFGNGTRLTVT.

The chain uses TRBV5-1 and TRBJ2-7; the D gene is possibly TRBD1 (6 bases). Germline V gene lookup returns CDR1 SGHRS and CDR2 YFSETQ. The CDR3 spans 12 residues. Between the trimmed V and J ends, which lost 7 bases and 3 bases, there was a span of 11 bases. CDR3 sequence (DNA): TGCGCCAGCTCAGGGGATCTCTACGAGCAGTACTTC. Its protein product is CASSGDLYEQYF. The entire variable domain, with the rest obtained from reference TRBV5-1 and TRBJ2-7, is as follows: KAGVTQTPRYLIKTRGQQVTLSCSPISGHRSVSWYQQTPGQGLQFLFEYFSETQRNKGNFPGRFSGRQFSNSRSEMNVSTLELGDSALYLCASSGDLYEQYFGPGTRLTVT.

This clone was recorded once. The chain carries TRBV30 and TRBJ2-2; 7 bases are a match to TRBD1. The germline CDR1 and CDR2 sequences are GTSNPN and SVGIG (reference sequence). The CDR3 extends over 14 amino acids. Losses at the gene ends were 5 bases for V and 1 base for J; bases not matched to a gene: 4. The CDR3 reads CAWLGQLNTGELFF. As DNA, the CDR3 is TGTGCCTGGTTGGGACAGCTGAACACCGGGGAGCTGTTTTTT.

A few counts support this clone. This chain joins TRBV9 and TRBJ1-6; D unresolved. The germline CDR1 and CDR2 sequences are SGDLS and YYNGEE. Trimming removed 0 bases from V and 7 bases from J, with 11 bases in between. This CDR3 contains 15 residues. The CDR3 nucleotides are TGTGCCAGCAGCGTAGGATCCGGGGTGAATTCACCCCTCCACTTT. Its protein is CASSVGSGVNSPLHF. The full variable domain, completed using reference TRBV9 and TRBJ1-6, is DSGVTQTPKHLITATGQRVTLRCSPRSGDLSVYWYQQSLDQGLQFLIQYYNGEERAKGNILERFSAQQFPDLHSELNLSSLELGDSALYFCASSVGSGVNSPLHFGNGTRLTVT.

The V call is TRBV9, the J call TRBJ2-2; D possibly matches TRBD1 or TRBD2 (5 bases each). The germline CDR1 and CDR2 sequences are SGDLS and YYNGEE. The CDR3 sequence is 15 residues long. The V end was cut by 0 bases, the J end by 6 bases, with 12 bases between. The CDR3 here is CASSVAGGTAGELFF. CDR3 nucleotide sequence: TGTGCCAGCAGCGTAGCTGGGGGAACCGCCGGGGAGCTGTTTTTT.

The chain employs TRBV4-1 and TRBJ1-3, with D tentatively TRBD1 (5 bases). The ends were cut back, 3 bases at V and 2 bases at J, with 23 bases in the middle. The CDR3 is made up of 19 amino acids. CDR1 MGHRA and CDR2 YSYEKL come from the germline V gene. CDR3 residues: CASSHFSPGPFLTGNTIYF. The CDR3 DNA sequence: TGCGCCAGCAGCCACTTTAGCCCAGGGCCCTTTCTGACTGGAAACACCATATATTTT.

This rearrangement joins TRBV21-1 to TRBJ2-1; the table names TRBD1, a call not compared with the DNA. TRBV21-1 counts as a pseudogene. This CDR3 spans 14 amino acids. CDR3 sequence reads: CASSTQTGGNEQFF. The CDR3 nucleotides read TGTGCCAGCAGCACCCAGACAGGGGGGAATGAGCAGTTCTTC.

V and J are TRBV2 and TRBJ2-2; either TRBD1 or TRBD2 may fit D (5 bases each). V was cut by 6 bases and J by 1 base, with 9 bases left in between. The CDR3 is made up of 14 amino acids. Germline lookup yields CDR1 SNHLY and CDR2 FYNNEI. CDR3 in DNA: TGTGCCAGCAGCCGGGACGGGAACACCGGGGAGCTGTTTTTT. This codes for CASSRDGNTGELFF.

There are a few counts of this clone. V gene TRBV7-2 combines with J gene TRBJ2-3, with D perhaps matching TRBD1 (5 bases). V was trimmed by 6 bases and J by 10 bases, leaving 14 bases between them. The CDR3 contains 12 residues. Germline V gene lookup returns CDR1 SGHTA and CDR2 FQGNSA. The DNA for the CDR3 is TGTGCCAGCAGACCCGACAGTTTTGCGCAGTATTTT. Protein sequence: CASRPDSFAQYF. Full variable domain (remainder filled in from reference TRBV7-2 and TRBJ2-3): GAGVSQSPSNKVTEKGKDVELRCDPISGHTALYWYRQSLGQGLEFLIYFQGNSAPDKSGLPSDRFSAERTGGSVSTLTIQRTQQEDSAVYLCASRPDSFAQYFGPGTRLTVL.

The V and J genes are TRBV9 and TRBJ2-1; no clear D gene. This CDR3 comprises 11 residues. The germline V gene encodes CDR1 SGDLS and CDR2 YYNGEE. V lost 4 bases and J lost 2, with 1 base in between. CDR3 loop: CASSTYNEQFF. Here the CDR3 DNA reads TGTGCCAGCAGCACCTACAATGAGCAGTTCTTC.